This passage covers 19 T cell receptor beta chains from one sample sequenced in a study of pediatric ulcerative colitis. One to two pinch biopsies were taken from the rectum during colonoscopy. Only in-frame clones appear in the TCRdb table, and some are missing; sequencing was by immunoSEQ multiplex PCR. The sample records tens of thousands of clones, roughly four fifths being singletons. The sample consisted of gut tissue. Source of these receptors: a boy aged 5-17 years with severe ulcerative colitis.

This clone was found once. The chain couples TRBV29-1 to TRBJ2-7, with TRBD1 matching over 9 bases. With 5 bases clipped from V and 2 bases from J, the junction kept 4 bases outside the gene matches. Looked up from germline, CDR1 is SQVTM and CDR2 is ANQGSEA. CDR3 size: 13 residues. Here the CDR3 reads CSVLGTGTYEQYF. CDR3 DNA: TGCAGCGTTCTCGGGACAGGGACCTACGAGCAGTACTTC.

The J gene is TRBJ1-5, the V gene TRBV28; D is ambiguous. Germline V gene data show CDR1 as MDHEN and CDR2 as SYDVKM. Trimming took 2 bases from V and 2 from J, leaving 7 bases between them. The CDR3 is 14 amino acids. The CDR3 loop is CASSLLGGNQPQHF. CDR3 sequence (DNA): TGTGCCAGCAGTTTACTCGGGGGCAATCAGCCCCAGCATTTT.

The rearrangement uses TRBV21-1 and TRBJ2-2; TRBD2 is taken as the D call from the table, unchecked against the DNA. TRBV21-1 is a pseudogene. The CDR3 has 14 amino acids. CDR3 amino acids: CAICVTPNTGELFF. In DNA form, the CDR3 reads TGTGCCATCTGCGTTACCCCGAACACCGGGGAGCTGTTTTTT.

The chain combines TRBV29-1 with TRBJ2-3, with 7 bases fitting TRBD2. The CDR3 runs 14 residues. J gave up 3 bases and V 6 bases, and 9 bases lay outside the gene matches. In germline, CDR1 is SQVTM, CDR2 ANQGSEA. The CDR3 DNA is TGCAGCGTGGGCCCCCTCGGGGGGACAGATACGCAGTATTTT. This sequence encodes CSVGPLGGTDTQYF.

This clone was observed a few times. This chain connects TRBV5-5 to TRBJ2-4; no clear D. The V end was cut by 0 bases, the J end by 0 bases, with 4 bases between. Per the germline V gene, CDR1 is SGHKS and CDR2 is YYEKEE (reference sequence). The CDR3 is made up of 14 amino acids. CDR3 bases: TGTGCCAGCAGCTTGGCCCTAGCCAAAAACATTCAGTACTTC. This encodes CASSLALAKNIQYF.

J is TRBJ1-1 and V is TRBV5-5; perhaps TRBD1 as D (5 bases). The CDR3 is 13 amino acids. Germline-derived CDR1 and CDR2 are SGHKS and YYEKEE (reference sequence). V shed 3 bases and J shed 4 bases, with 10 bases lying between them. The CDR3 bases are TGTGCCAGCAGCTCGCACGGGGGCACTGAAGCTTTCTTT. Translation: CASSSHGGTEAFF.

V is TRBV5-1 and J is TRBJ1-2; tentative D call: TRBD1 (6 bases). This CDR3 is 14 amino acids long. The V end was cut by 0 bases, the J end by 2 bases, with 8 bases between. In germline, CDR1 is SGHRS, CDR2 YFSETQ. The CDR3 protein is CASSLDRENYGYTF. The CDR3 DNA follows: TGCGCCAGCAGCTTGGACAGGGAGAACTATGGCTACACCTTC.

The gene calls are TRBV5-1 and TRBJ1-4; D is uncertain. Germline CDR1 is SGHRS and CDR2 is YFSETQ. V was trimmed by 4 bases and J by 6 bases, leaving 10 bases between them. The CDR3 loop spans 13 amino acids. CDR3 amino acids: CASSPSGDEKLFF. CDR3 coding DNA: TGCGCCAGCAGCCCTTCGGGAGATGAAAAACTGTTTTTT.

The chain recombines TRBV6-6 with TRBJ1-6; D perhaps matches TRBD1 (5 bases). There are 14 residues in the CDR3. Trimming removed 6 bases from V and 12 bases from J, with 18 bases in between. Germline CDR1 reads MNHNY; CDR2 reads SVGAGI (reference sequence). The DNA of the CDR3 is TGTGCCAGCAGCTCCGGGACCTTACGGGGACCCCTCCACTTT. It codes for CASSSGTLRGPLHF.

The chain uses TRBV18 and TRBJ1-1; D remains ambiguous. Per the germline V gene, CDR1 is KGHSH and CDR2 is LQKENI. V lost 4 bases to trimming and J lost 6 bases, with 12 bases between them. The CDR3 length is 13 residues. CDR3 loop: CASSLSLDPEAFF. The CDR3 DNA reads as TGTGCCAGCTCACTATCGTTGGACCCTGAAGCTTTCTTT. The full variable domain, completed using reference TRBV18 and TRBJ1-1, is NAGVMQNPRHLVRRRGQEARLRCSPMKGHSHVYWYRQLPEEGLKFMVYLQKENIIDESGMPKERFSAEFPKEGPSILRIQQVVRGDSAAYFCASSLSLDPEAFFGQGTRLTVV.

The CDR3 nucleotides are TGCGCCAGCAGCTTCAGCGGGGGGGCCTACGAGCAGTACTTC. It is translated as CASSFSGGAYEQYF. The J gene is TRBJ2-7, the V gene TRBV5-1; 10 bases are shared with TRBD2. The ends lost 2 bases at V and 2 bases at J; junction bases unmatched: 1. Germline V lookup: CDR1 SGHRS, CDR2 YFSETQ. The CDR3 is 14 amino acids.

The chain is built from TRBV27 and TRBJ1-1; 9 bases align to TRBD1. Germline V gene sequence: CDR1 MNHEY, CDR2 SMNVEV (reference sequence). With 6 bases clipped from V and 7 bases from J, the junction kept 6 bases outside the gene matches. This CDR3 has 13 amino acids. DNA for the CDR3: TGTGCCAGCAGGACGACAGGGGGTGTTGAAGCTTTCTTT. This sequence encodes CASRTTGGVEAFF.

CDR3 coding DNA: TGTGCCAGCAGCTCCTCGGAATCCTACGAGCAGTACTTC. It yields the protein CASSSSESYEQYF. V and J are TRBV7-2 and TRBJ2-7; no reliable D call. V lost 4 bases to trimming and J lost 1 base, with 8 bases between them. The CDR3 runs 13 residues. CDR1 and CDR2 (germline): SGHTA, FQGNSA.

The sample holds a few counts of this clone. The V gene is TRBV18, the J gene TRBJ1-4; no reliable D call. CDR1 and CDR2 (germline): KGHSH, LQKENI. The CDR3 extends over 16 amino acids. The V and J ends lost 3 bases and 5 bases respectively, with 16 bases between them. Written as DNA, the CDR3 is TGTGCCAGCTCACCCCATGAGGCAGGCCTGAATGAAAAACTGTTTTTT. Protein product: CASSPHEAGLNEKLFF.

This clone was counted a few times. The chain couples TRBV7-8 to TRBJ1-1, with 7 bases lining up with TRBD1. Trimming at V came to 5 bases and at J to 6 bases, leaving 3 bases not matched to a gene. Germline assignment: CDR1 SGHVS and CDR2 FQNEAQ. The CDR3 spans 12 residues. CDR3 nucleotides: TGTGCCAGCAGCCTCAGGGGGGCTGAAGCTTTCTTT. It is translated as CASSLRGAEAFF.

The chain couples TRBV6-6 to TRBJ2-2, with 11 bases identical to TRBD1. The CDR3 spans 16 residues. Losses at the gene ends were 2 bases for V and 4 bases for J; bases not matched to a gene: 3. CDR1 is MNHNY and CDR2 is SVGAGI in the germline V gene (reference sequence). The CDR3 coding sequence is TGTGCCAGCAGTTACGGGACAGGGGGAATCACCGGGGAGCTGTTTTTT. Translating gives CASSYGTGGITGELFF.

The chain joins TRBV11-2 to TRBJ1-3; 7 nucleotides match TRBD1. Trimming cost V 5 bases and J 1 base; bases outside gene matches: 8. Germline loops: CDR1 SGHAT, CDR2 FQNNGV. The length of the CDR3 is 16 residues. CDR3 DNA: TGTGCCAGCAGCCCGGGGGACAGAGTATCTGGAAACACCATATATTTT. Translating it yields CASSPGDRVSGNTIYF.

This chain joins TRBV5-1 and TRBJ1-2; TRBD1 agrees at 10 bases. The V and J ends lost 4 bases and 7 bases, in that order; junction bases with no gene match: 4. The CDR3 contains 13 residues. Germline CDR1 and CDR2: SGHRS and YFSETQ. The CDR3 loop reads CASSPTGGFGYTF. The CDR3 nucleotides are TGCGCCAGCAGCCCGACAGGGGGCTTTGGCTACACCTTC.

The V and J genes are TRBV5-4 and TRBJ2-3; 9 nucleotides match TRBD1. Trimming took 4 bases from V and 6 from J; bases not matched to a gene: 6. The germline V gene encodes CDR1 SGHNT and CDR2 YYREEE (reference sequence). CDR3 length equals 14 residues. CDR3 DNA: TGTGCCAGCAGCCTTGGGACAGGGCTGGATACGCAGTATTTT. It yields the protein CASSLGTGLDTQYF.